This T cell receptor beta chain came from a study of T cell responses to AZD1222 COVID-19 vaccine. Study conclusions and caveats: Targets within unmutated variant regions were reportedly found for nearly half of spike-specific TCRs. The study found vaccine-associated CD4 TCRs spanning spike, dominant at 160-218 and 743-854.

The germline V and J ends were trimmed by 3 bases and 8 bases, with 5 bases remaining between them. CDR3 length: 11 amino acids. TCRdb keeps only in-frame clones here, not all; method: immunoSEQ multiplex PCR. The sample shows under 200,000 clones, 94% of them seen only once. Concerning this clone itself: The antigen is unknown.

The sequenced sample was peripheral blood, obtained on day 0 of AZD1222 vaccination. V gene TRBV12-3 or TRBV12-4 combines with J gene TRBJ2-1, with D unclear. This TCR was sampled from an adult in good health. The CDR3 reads CASSFSHEQFF. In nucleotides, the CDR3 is TGTGCCAGCAGTTTTTCTCATGAGCAGTTCTTC.